This T cell receptor (beta chain) was obtained from a study of T cells after yellow fever vaccination. Study conclusions and caveats: FACS-sorted repertoires could harbor abundant contaminating bulk-population clonotypes. Overall, a small share of clonotypes was seen in both CD4 and CD8 compartments.

Making TCR cDNA involved 5'RACE template switching, which added UMIs and a universal primer site. TCRdb re-analysed the 5' RACE reads in MiXCR, keeping a single row per CDR3 protein. The sample lists under 600,000 distinct CDR3 sequences, roughly a fifth occurring once. The CDR3 has 14 residues. CDR1 and CDR2 from the germline V gene are DFQATT and SNEGSKA (reference sequence). The V end lost 1 base, the J end lost 0 bases, and 9 bases lay between the germline ends. This clonotype was observed a handful of times. Its antigen is unidentified. V usage is TRBV20-1 and J usage is TRBJ1-2; D remains ambiguous. The source of this sequence is a man aged 18-30 years who received the YFV17D yellow fever vaccine. Sequencing was performed on PBMCs, taken roughly 20 days after the first yellow fever vaccination. In DNA form, the CDR3 reads TGCAGTGCTAGAGGGCAGCATCCTAACTATGGCTACACCTTC. It is translated as CSARGQHPNYGYTF.